This T cell receptor beta chain was found in a study of blood T cell repertoires in COVID-19. Across the whole study: Collection of acute and convalescent COVID-19 samples took place in the United States, Italy and Spain. T cells, B-cell-depleted T cells, or PBMCs provided the cDNA or gDNA that served as material.

The authors' processing: By means of reference gene primer amplification, nucleated cell counts were estimated. Assay: immunoSEQ multiplex PCR; the TCRdb copy retains only in-frame clones and omits some. V, J and clone size are those of that table, while D and trimming were read from the DNA. The table shows about 150,000 clones, with roughly 90% occurring only once. Germline V gene data show CDR1 as MGHRA and CDR2 as YSYEKL. The CDR3 is 16 residues long. Deletions cut 1 base from V and 0 bases from J, with 10 bases between. The sample taken for sequencing was peripheral blood. The receptor's source is a human donor in a cohort sampled during active COVID-19. The rearrangement uses TRBV4-1 and TRBJ2-4; a possible D gene is TRBD1 (6 bases). CDR3 in DNA: TGCGCCAGCAGCCAAGGACAGGCCCTAGCCAAAAACATTCAGTACTTC. Its protein product is CASSQGQALAKNIQYF.